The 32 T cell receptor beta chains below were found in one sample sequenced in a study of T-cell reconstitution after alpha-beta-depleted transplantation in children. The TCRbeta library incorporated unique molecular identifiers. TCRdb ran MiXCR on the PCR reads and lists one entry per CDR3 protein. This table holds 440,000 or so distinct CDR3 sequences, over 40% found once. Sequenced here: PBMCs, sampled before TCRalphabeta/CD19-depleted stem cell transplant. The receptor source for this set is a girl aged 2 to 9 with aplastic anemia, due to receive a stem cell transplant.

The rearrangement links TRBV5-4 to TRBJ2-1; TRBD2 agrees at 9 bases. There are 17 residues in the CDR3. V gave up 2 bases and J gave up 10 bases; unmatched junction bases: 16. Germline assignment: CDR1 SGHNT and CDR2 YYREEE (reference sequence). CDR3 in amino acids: CASSLSSGTSLTREQFF. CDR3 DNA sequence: TGTGCCAGCAGCTTATCCTCCGGGACTAGCCTGACACGGGAGCAGTTCTTC.

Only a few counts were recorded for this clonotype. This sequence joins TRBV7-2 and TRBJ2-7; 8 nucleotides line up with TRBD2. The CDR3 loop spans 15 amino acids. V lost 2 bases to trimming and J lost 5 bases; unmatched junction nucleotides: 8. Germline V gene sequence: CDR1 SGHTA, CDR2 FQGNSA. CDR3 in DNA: TGTGCCAGCAGCTTACCTCCGGGGGGGCCCCACGAGCAGTACTTC. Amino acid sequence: CASSLPPGGPHEQYF.

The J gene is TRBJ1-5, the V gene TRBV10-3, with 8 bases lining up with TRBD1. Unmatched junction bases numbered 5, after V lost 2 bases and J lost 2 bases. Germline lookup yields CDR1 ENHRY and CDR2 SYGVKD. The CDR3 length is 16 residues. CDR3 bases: TGTGCCATCAGTGAGGGACAGGGTGGAGGCAATCAGCCCCAGCATTTT. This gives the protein CAISEGQGGGNQPQHF.

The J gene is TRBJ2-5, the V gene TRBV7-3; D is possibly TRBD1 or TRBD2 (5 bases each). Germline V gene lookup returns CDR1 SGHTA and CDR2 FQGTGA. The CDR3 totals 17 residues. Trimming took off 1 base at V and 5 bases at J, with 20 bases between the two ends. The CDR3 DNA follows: TGTGCCAGCAGCTTAAAGTACGGCAGGGAGACGTGGGAGACCCAGTACTTC. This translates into CASSLKYGRETWETQYF.

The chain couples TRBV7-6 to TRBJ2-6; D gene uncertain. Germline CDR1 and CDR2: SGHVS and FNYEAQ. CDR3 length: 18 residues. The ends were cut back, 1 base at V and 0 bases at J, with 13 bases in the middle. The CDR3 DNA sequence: TGTGCCAGCAGCTTAGAGCGAACACCCAGCTCTGGGGCCAACGTCCTGACTTTC. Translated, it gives CASSLERTPSSGANVLTF.

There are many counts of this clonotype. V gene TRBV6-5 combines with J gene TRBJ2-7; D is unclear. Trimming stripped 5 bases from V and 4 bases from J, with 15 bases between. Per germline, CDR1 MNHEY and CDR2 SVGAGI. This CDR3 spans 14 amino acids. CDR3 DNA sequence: TGTGCCAGCAGTATTACTCCCTTTTTGTACGAGCAGTACTTC. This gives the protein CASSITPFLYEQYF.

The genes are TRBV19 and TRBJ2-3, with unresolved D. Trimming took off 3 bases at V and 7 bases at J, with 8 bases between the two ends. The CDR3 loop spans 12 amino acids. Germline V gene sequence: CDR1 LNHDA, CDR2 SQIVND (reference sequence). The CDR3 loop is CASSILGHTQYF. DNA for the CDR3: TGTGCCAGTAGTATTCTTGGACATACGCAGTATTTT.

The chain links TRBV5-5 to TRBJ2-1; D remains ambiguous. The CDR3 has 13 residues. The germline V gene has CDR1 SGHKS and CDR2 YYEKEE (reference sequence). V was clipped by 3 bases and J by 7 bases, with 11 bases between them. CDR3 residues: CASSSPRANEQFF. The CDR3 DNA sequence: TGTGCCAGCAGCTCCCCCCGGGCAAATGAGCAGTTCTTC. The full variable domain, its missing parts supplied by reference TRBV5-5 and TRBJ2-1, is DAGVTQSPTHLIKTRGQQVTLRCSPISGHKSVSWYQQVLGQGPQFIFQYYEKEERGRGNFPDRFSARQFPNYSSELNVNALLLGDSALYLCASSSPRANEQFFGPGTRLTVL.

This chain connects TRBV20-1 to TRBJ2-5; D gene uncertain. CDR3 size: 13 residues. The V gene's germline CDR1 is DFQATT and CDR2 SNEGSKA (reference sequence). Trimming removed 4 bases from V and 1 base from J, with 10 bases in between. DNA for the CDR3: TGCAGTGCTACCAGACACAGCCAAGAGACCCAGTACTTC. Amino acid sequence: CSATRHSQETQYF.

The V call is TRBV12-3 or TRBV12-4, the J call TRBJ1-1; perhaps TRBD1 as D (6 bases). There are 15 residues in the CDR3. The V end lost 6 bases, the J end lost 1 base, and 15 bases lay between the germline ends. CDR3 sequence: CASRLAGVANTEAFF. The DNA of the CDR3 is TGTGCCAGCAGACTCGCAGGGGTGGCGAACACTGAAGCTTTCTTT.

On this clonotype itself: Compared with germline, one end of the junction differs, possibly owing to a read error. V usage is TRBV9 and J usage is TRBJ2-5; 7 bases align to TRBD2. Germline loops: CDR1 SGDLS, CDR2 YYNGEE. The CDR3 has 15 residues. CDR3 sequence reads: CASSVVGSGQESQYF. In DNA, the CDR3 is TGTGCCAGCAGCGTAGTCGGTAGCGGGCAAGAGAGCCAGTACTTC.

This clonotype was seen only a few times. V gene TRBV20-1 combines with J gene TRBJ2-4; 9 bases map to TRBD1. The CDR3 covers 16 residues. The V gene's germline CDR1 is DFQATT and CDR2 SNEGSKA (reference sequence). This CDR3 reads CREPGTGPSGGNIQYF. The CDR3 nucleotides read TGCAGAGAACCCGGGACAGGGCCCTCCGGGGGAAACATTCAGTACTTC.

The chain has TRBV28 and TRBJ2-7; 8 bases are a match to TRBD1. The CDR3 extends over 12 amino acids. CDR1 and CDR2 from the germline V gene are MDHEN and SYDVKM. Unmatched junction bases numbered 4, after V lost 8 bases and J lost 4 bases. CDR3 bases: TGTGCCAGCCTGGACAGGGCGTACGAGCAGTACTTC. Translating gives CASLDRAYEQYF.

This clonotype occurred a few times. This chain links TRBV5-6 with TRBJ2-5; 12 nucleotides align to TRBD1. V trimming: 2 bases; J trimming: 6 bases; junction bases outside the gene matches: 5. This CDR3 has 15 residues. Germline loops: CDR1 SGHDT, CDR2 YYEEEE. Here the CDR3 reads CASSLLGTGGQTQYF. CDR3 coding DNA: TGTGCCAGCAGCTTACTTGGGACAGGGGGCCAGACCCAGTACTTC.

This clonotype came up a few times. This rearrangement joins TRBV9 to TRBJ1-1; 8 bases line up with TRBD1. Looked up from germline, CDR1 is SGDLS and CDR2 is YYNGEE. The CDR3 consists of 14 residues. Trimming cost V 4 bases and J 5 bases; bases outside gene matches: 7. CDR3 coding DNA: TGTGCCAGCAGCTTAGGGACAGGATGGACTGAAGCTTTCTTT. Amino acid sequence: CASSLGTGWTEAFF.

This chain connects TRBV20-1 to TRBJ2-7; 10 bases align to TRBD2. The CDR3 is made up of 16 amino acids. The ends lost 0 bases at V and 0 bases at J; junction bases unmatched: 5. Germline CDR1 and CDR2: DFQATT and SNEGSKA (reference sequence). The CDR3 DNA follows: TGCAGTGCTAGAGATGGACTAGCGGTAAACTCCTACGAGCAGTACTTC. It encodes CSARDGLAVNSYEQYF.

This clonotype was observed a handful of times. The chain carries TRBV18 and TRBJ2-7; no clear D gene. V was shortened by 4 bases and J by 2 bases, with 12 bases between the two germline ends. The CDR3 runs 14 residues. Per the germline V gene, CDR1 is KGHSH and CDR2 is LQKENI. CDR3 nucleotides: TGTGCCAGCTCACGGTCTTCTGGGCCCTACGAGCAGTACTTC. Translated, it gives CASSRSSGPYEQYF.

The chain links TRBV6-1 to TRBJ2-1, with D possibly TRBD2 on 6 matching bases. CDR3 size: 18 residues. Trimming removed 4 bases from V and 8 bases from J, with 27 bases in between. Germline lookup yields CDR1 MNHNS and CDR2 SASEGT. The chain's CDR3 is CASSGGAIADNPRDEQFF. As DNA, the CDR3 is TGTGCCAGCAGTGGTGGGGCCATAGCGGATAACCCACGGGATGAGCAGTTCTTC.

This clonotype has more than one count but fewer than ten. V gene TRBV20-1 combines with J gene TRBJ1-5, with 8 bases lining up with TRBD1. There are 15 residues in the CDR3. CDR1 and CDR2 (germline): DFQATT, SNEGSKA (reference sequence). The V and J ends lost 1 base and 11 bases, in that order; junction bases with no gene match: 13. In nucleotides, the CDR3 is TGCAGTGCTAGAGGGGCAGGGGGCCCGCTGGGGACCCAGCATTTT. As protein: CSARGAGGPLGTQHF.

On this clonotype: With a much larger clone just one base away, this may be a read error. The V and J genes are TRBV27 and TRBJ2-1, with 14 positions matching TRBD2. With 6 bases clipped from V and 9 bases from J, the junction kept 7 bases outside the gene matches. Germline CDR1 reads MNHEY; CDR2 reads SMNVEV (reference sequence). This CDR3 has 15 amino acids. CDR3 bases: TGTGCCAGCAGAAGACTAGCGGGAGGGCCGGCTGAGCAGTTCTTC. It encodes CASRRLAGGPAEQFF.

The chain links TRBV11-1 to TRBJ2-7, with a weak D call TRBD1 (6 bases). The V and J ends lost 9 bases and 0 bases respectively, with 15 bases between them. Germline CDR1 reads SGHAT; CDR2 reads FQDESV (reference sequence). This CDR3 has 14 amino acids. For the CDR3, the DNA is TGTGCCAGTGGAATAACAGGGCCCTCCTACGAGCAGTACTTC. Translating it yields CASGITGPSYEQYF. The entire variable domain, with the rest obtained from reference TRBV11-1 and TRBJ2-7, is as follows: EAEVAQSPRYKITEKSQAVAFWCDPISGHATLYWYRQILGQGPELLVQFQDESVVDDSQLPKDRFSAERLKGVDSTLKIQPAELGDSAMYLCASGITGPSYEQYFGPGTRLTVT.

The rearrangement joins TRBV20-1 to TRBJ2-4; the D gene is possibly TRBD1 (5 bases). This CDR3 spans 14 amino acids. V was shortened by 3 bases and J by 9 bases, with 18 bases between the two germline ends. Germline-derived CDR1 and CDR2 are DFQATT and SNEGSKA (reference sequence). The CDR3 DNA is TGCAGTGCTAGGAAAGACAGTCCTCAGGGCATTCAGTACTTC. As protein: CSARKDSPQGIQYF.

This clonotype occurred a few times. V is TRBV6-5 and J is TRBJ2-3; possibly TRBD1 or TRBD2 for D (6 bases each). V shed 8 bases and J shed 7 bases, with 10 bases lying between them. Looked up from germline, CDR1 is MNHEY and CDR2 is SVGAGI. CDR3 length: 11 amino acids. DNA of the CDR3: TGTGCCAGCGGGGGGCTTCATACGCAGTATTTT. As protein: CASGGLHTQYF.

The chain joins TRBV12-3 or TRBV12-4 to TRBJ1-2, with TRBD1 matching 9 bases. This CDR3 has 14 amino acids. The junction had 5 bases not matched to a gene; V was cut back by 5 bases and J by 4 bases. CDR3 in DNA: TGTGCCAGCAGTCCAGGGGACAGGGTCTATGGCTACACCTTC. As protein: CASSPGDRVYGYTF.

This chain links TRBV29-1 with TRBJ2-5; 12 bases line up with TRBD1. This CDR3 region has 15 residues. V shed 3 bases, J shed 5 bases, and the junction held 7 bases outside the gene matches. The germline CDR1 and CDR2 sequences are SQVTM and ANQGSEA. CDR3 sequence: CSVEGTGGHRETQYF. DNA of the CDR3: TGCAGCGTTGAGGGGACAGGGGGCCATAGGGAGACCCAGTACTTC.

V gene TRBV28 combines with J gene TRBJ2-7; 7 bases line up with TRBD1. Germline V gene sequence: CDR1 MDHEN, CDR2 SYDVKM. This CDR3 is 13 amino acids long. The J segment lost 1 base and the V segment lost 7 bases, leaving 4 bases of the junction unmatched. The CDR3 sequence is CASTPGQSYEQYF. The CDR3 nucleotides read TGTGCCAGCACCCCGGGACAGTCCTACGAGCAGTACTTC.

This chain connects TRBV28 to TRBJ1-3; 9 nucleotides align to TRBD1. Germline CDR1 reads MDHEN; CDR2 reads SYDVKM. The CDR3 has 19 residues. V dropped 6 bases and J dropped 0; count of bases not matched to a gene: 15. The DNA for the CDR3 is TGTGCCAGCAGCTACCGGGACAGGGCCCTTTCTTCCTCTGGAAACACCATATATTTT. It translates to CASSYRDRALSSSGNTIYF.

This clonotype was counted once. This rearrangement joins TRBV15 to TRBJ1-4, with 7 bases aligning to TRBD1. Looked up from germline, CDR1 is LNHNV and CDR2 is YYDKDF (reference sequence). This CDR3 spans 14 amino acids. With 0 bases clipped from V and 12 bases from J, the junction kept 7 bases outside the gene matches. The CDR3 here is CATSRDHDREELFF. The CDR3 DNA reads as TGTGCCACCAGCAGAGACCATGACAGGGAAGAACTGTTTTTT.

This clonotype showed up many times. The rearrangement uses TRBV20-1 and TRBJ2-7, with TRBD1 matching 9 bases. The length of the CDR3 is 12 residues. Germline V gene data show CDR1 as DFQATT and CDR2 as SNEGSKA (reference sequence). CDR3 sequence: CSRRTGAHEQYF. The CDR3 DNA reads TGCAGCCGCCGGACAGGGGCCCACGAGCAGTACTTC.

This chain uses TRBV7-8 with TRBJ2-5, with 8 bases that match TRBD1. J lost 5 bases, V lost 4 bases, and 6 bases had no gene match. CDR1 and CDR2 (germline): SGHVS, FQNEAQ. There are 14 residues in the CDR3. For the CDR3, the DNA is TGTGCCAGCAGCTGGGGACAGGCGGCGGAGACCCAGTACTTC. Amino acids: CASSWGQAAETQYF.

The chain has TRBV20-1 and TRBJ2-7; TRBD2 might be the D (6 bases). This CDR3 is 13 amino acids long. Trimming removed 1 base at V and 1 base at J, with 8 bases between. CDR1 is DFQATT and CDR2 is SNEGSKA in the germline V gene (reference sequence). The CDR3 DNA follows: TGCAGTGCTAGAGCCCGGGGGTCCTACGAGCAGTACTTC. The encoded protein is CSARARGSYEQYF.

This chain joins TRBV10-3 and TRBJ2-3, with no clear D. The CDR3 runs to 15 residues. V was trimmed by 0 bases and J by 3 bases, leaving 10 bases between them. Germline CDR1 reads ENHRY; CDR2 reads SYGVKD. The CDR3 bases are TGTGCCATCAGTGAGTCAGTGGTGGGGACAGATACGCAGTATTTT. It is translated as CAISESVVGTDTQYF.